One and the same sample provided the 2 T cell receptor beta chains below, sequenced in a study of regulatory T cells in long-lasting Graves disease (dated by TCRdb to the early 2020s). The library was obtained by multiplex PCR. The instrument given in TCRdb is Illumina HiSeq 4000. To build TCR beta libraries, CDR3 regions were amplified by Arm-PCR using iRepertoire HTBI primers. TCRdb reworked the public reads: Q25 trimming with fastp, MiXCR clone assembly, productive beta chains retained. Each entry is one CDR3 protein sequence, shown with its most common DNA and genes. The sample table holds about 530,000 distinct CDR3 sequences, of which roughly a sixth were seen once. The ten largest clones add up to 25% of the sample. In the paper's terms, the time point label means: newly diagnosed GD, antithyroid drugs for less than 3 months. RNA was extracted from PBMCs in TRIzol for both TCR sequencing and RNA sequencing.

This sample also belongs to another study, concerning T cells in Graves' hyperthyroidism and ophthalmopathy.

This specimen was peripheral blood mononuclear cells (PBMCs), taken at new diagnosis, from a patient treated with antithyroid drugs. These receptors were obtained from a woman aged 35-60 years with Graves disease. Donor details come from another sample of the same person, matched by shared clones.

V is TRBV20-1 and J is TRBJ1-1; perhaps TRBD1 as D (5 bases). The V gene's germline CDR1 is DFQATT and CDR2 SNEGSKA (reference sequence). The CDR3 covers 12 residues. V lost 0 bases and J lost 7, with 9 bases in between. CDR3 DNA sequence: TGCAGTGCTAGAGATGGGGGGATTGAAGCTTTCTTT. This sequence encodes CSARDGGIEAFF.

This clonotype was detected a few times. The chain has TRBV13 and TRBJ1-1, with D tentatively TRBD1 (6 bases). CDR3 size: 18 residues. V shed 8 bases and J shed 1 base, with 26 bases lying between them. Germline CDR1 and CDR2: PRHDT and FYEKMQ (reference sequence). The CDR3 protein is CASLPAYRGLGGNTEAFF. CDR3 bases: TGTGCCAGCCTCCCGGCGTATCGGGGGCTTGGTGGGAACACTGAAGCTTTCTTT.